This TCR beta chain was retrieved from a study of cytomegalovirus exposure and HLA in healthy donors. Overall study: About 79% of 300 to 450 genotyped donors fell in the Caucasian-associated ancestry cluster. General observations from the study: Using the classifier, cytomegalovirus status was reportedly diagnosed with high specificity and sensitivity. Researchers catalogued around 150 TCR beta chains as cytomegalovirus-associated.

On this clone: Its antigen is currently unknown.

The CDR3 length is 16 residues. Germline lookup yields CDR1 SEHNR and CDR2 FQNEAQ (reference sequence). J gave up 2 bases and V 5 bases, and 8 bases lay outside the gene matches. This PCR relied on a set of 60 Vbeta primers and 13 Jbeta primers. The repertoire was sequenced with immunoSEQ multiplex PCR; TCRdb's copy has only in-frame clones and lacks some. Here the sample spans about 130,000 clones, about 70% being singletons. The source is a woman aged 40-49 years in good health and CMV-seropositive. The V and J genes are TRBV7-9 and TRBJ1-4; 7 bases fit TRBD1. Sequencing was carried out using PBMCs. The CDR3 coding sequence is TGTGCCAGCAGCGGGGGGCAGGGGGAGACTAATGAAAAACTGTTTTTT. Translating it yields CASSGGQGETNEKLFF.